The 11 T cell receptor beta chains listed next were all sequenced from one sample in a study of metastatic and nonmetastatic thyroid tumors. All patients reached thyroid surgery having received no treatment beforehand. TCRdb reassembled clones from the PCR reads with MiXCR. The sample consists of 15,000 to 20,000 clones, around a third of them appearing once. Input material: tumor tissue. The receptors here all came from a male donor with papillary thyroid cancer or a benign thyroid nodule (not recorded which). Some clones in this sample may be carry-over from other donors' samples.

This clone is classed as medium-sized. The chain combines TRBV10-3 with TRBJ1-1; TRBD1 aligns across 7 bases. The CDR3 spans 15 residues. The V and J ends lost 4 bases and 2 bases, in that order; junction bases with no gene match: 7. Germline V lookup: CDR1 ENHRY, CDR2 SYGVKD. The CDR3 loop is CAISAVTGANTEAFF. CDR3 DNA sequence: TGTGCCATCAGTGCTGTCACAGGGGCAAACACTGAAGCTTTCTTT.

This chain uses TRBV20-1 with TRBJ1-1; tentative D call: TRBD1 (6 bases). This CDR3 is 14 amino acids long. The germline V and J ends were trimmed by 1 base and 0 bases, with 9 bases remaining between them. Germline-derived CDR1 and CDR2 are DFQATT and SNEGSKA (reference sequence). The CDR3 loop is CSARAGGMNTEAFF. The CDR3, as DNA: TGCAGTGCTAGAGCGGGGGGCATGAACACTGAAGCTTTCTTT.

There are many counts of this clone. This chain connects TRBV28 to TRBJ1-2; D is unclear. CDR1 and CDR2 from the germline V gene are MDHEN and SYDVKM. The CDR3 length is 12 residues. With 5 bases removed from V and 4 bases from J, the gap between germline ends came to 8 bases. The CDR3 bases are TGTGCCAGCAGTCCCCGATTCTATGGCTACACCTTC. Translating it yields CASSPRFYGYTF.

Sample share makes this clone medium-sized. V usage is TRBV14 and J usage is TRBJ2-2; D is possibly TRBD1 (6 bases). Per the germline V gene, CDR1 is SGHDN and CDR2 is FVKESK. The CDR3 extends over 16 amino acids. The V gene lost 4 bases and the J gene lost 2 bases, with 14 bases spanning the gap. DNA of the CDR3: TGTGCCAGCAGCCGCAACAGGGTTAGCAACACCGGGGAGCTGTTTTTT. Protein product: CASSRNRVSNTGELFF.

The CDR3 DNA reads as TGTGCCAGCAGCTTAGTTCGATGGGCGACCTACGAGCAGTACTTC. It codes for CASSLVRWATYEQYF. The J gene is TRBJ2-7, the V gene TRBV11-3; D is unclear. Germline CDR1 is SGHNT and CDR2 is YENEEA. Trimming shortened V by 1 base and J by 2 bases, and 12 bases separated the two germline ends. The CDR3 has 15 residues.

This clone was picked up a small number of times. The rearrangement links TRBV27 to TRBJ2-7; no clear D gene. V was cut by 5 bases and J by 0 bases, with 14 bases left in between. This CDR3 comprises 15 residues. Per the germline V gene, CDR1 is MNHEY and CDR2 is SMNVEV (reference sequence). The CDR3 loop is CASSRTIFGSYEQYF. In nucleotides, the CDR3 is TGTGCCAGCAGTCGAACTATATTCGGCTCCTACGAGCAGTACTTC.

This clone counts as medium-sized. The chain uses TRBV14 and TRBJ2-1, with D unresolved. Per germline, CDR1 SGHDN and CDR2 FVKESK. Trimming took 0 bases from V and 4 from J, leaving 13 bases between them. This CDR3 is 16 amino acids long. CDR3: CASSQEHFPPYNEQFF. CDR3 sequence (DNA): TGTGCCAGCAGCCAAGAGCACTTTCCACCTTACAATGAGCAGTTCTTC. The whole variable domain, remainder taken from reference TRBV14 and TRBJ2-1, is EAGVTQFPSHSVIEKGQTVTLRCDPISGHDNLYWYRRVMGKEIKFLLHFVKESKQDESGMPNNRFLAERTGGTYSTLKVQPAELEDSGVYFCASSQEHFPPYNEQFFGPGTRLTVL.

This clone counts as medium-sized. CDR3 loop: CSVESGGEQYF. The CDR3 DNA reads TGCAGCGTTGAATCCGGAGGCGAGCAGTACTTC. The V call is TRBV29-1, the J call TRBJ2-7, with TRBD2 as a possible D gene (5 bases). The V gene's germline CDR1 is SQVTM and CDR2 ANQGSEA. V lost 2 bases and J lost 6, with 8 bases in between. CDR3 length: 11 residues.

With respect to this clone: Likely a read error: the CDR3 ends without its conserved phenylalanine or tryptophan. The chain couples TRBV2 to TRBJ2-7, with 7 bases aligning to TRBD1. Germline CDR1 and CDR2: SNHLY and FYNNEI. The junction had 9 bases not matched to a gene; V was cut back by 10 bases and J by 6 bases. The CDR3 runs to 12 residues. In DNA, the CDR3 is TGTGCCACTTCCTCCGGGACAGTCGAGCAGTACTTA. Translation: CATSSGTVEQYL.

This chain uses TRBV27 with TRBJ2-1, with 15 nucleotides matching TRBD2. Germline-derived CDR1 and CDR2 are MNHEY and SMNVEV (reference sequence). CDR3 length equals 17 residues. The junction had 7 bases not matched to a gene; V was cut back by 4 bases and J by 6 bases. The CDR3 region has the DNA TGTGCCAGCAGTTCAGGACTAGCGGGAGGGCAAGGCAATGAGCAGTTCTTC. Its translation is CASSSGLAGGQGNEQFF.

This clone is deemed medium-sized. The V gene is TRBV4-2, the J gene TRBJ2-3; 11 positions match TRBD1. Germline values: CDR1 LGHNA, CDR2 YNFKEQ. Unmatched junction bases numbered 4, after V lost 4 bases and J lost 10 bases. The CDR3 consists of 13 residues. CDR3 sequence (DNA): TGTGCCAGCAGCCCAATGGGACAGGGGGCGCAGTATTTT. This translates into CASSPMGQGAQYF.